This T cell receptor beta chain was sequenced in a study of Ad26.COV2.S vaccination and SARS-CoV-2 variants. Study conclusions and caveats: Placebo and vaccine recipients had non-spike TCR breadth that was similar.

Treatment specified: around 19 received Ad26.COV2.S at low or high dose, single or two shots; 5 received placebo; per-sample allocation not given. Repertoires come from day 63 after the first vaccine or placebo injection. A note on this clone: Its matching antigen is unknown.

Assay used: immunoSEQ multiplex PCR; TCRdb lists only in-frame clones, some missing. The repertoire holds approximately 480,000 clones, with around 85% as singletons. Germline-derived CDR1 and CDR2 are LGHDT and YNNKEL (reference sequence). This CDR3 has 14 residues. V was trimmed by 3 bases and J by 7 bases, leaving 15 bases between them. This TCR was sampled from a person aged 18-60 years who received the Ad26.COV2.S COVID-19 vaccine or a placebo. The specimen comprised peripheral blood, sampled in a trial of Ad26.COV2.S vaccine versus placebo. The gene calls are TRBV3-1 (or the pseudogene TRBV3-2) and TRBJ1-2; D might be TRBD1 (5 bases). The CDR3 DNA follows: TGTGCCAGCAGCCAGGGGGTATCGATGGTTGGCTACACCTTC. This sequence encodes CASSQGVSMVGYTF.